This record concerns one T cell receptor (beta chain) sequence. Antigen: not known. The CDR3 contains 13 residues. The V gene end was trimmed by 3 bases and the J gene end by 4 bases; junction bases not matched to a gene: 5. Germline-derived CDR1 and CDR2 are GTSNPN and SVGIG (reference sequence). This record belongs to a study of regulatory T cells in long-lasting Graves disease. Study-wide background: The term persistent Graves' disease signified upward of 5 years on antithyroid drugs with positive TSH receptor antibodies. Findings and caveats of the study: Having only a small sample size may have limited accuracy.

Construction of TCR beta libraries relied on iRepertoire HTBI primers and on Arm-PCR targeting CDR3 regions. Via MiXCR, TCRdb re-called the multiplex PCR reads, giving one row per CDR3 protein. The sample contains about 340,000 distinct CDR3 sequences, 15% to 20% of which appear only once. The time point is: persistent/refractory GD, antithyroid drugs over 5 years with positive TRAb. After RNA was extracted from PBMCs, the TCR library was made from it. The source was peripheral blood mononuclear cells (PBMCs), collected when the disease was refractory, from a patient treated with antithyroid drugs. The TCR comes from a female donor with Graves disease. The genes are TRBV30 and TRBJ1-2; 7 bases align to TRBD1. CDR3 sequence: CAWSPTGPYGYTF. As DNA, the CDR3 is TGTGCCTGGAGCCCGACAGGGCCCTATGGCTACACCTTC.